Presented here are 10 T cell receptor beta chains from one specimen sequenced in a study of shared clonotypes between healthy human individuals. Repertoires were generated with immunoSEQ multiplex PCR, while TCRdb's copy carries only in-frame clones and drops some. The table includes around 700,000 clones, around 73% detected once. Input material: memory CD4+ T cells sorted from blood. Stated subset: CD45RA-negative fraction. These TCRs come from a woman younger than 45 in good health.

The gene calls are TRBV11-2 and TRBJ2-3; perhaps TRBD1 as D (5 bases). Trimming removed 1 base from V and 6 bases from J, with 14 bases in between. This CDR3 has 15 residues. The germline V gene has CDR1 SGHAT and CDR2 FQNNGV. CDR3 sequence: CASSLVPGLSDTQYF. CDR3 in DNA: TGTGCCAGCAGCTTAGTCCCAGGGCTGTCGGATACGCAGTATTTT.

This chain links TRBV18 with TRBJ2-5, with D unclear. V was shortened by 1 base and J by 5 bases, with 8 bases between the two germline ends. The germline V gene encodes CDR1 KGHSH and CDR2 LQKENI. The CDR3 runs 13 residues. The CDR3, as DNA: TGTGCCAGCTCACCACTCACTTGGGAGACCCAGTACTTC. The encoded protein is CASSPLTWETQYF.

In the case of this clone: Its ends do not fully match the called genes, so a read error is possible. The chain couples TRBV2 to TRBJ2-7; a possible D gene is TRBD1 (6 bases). Germline lookup yields CDR1 SNHLY and CDR2 FYNNEI. The CDR3 consists of 14 residues. CDR3: CASKPGTNSYEQYF. In DNA form, the CDR3 reads TGTGCTAGCAAGCCCGGGACAAACTCCTACGAGCAGTACTTC.

This clone occurred a few times. The chain recombines TRBV5-6 with TRBJ2-1; D ambiguous. The V and J ends lost 4 bases and 10 bases respectively, with 15 bases between them. Germline assignment: CDR1 SGHDT and CDR2 YYEEEE. This CDR3 spans 13 amino acids. The CDR3 protein is CASSLFGAPEQFF. CDR3 sequence (DNA): TGTGCCAGCAGCCTATTCGGAGCGCCAGAGCAGTTCTTC. Full variable domain (rest looked up from reference TRBV5-6 and TRBJ2-1): DAGVTQSPTHLIKTRGQQVTLRCSPKSGHDTVSWYQQALGQGPQFIFQYYEEEERQRGNFPDRFSGHQFPNYSSELNVNALLLGDSALYLCASSLFGAPEQFFGPGTRLTVL.

The chain uses TRBV27 and TRBJ2-1; 7 nucleotides agree with TRBD2. The V gene end was trimmed by 5 bases and the J gene end by 3 bases; junction bases not matched to a gene: 10. This CDR3 comprises 16 residues. Germline-derived CDR1 and CDR2 are MNHEY and SMNVEV (reference sequence). CDR3 in amino acids: CASSLRPGTNYNEQFF. The CDR3 DNA reads TGTGCCAGCAGTCTTCGCCCCGGGACTAACTACAATGAGCAGTTCTTC.

This clone was seen many times. This rearrangement joins TRBV19 to TRBJ2-1; D possibly corresponds to TRBD2 (6 bases). In germline, CDR1 is LNHDA, CDR2 SQIVND (reference sequence). This CDR3 region has 19 residues. With 4 bases removed from V and 4 bases from J, the gap between germline ends came to 26 bases. The CDR3 region is CASSREGFHGGSVYNEQFF. The CDR3 coding sequence is TGTGCCAGTAGTAGAGAGGGGTTCCATGGGGGGAGTGTTTACAATGAGCAGTTCTTC.

In its sample, this clone was seen a few times. The chain couples TRBV5-1 to TRBJ1-1, with TRBD1 as a possible D gene (5 bases). CDR1 SGHRS and CDR2 YFSETQ come from the germline V gene. Deletions cut 4 bases from V and 1 base from J, with 11 bases between. CDR3 size: 14 residues. As DNA, the CDR3 is TGCGCCAGCAGCACGACAGCGGGGAACACTGAAGCTTTCTTT. As protein: CASSTTAGNTEAFF.

CDR3 region: CASSWRTNYGYTF. CDR3 nucleotide sequence: TGTGCCAGCAGCTGGAGGACTAACTATGGCTACACCTTC. The chain links TRBV7-8 to TRBJ1-2; D is undetermined. This CDR3 is 13 amino acids long. V lost 4 bases and J lost 0, with 6 bases in between. Germline V CDR1 and CDR2: SGHVS, FQNEAQ. Based on the CDR3 plus reference TRBV7-8 and TRBJ1-2, the full variable domain is GAGVSQSPRYKVAKRGQDVALRCDPISGHVSLFWYQQALGQGPEFLTYFQNEAQLDKSGLPSDRFFAERPEGSVSTLKIQRTQQEDSAVYLCASSWRTNYGYTFGSGTRLTVV.

The chain is built from TRBV19 and TRBJ2-1, with 8 bases lining up with TRBD1. CDR3 length: 15 amino acids. Trimming at V came to 8 bases and at J to 2 bases, leaving 8 bases not matched to a gene. CDR1 and CDR2 from the germline V gene are LNHDA and SQIVND (reference sequence). CDR3 loop: CASHKAGGTYNEQFF. The CDR3 DNA follows: TGTGCCAGTCATAAGGCAGGGGGCACCTACAATGAGCAGTTCTTC.

The chain couples TRBV2 to TRBJ2-2; 9 nucleotides match TRBD2. The CDR3 contains 14 residues. The V gene's germline CDR1 is SNHLY and CDR2 FYNNEI. With 5 bases clipped from V and 6 bases from J, the junction kept 4 bases outside the gene matches. The CDR3, as DNA: TGTGCCAGCAGTACGCGGGAGGGGGCCGGGGAGCTGTTTTTT. Its translation is CASSTREGAGELFF.